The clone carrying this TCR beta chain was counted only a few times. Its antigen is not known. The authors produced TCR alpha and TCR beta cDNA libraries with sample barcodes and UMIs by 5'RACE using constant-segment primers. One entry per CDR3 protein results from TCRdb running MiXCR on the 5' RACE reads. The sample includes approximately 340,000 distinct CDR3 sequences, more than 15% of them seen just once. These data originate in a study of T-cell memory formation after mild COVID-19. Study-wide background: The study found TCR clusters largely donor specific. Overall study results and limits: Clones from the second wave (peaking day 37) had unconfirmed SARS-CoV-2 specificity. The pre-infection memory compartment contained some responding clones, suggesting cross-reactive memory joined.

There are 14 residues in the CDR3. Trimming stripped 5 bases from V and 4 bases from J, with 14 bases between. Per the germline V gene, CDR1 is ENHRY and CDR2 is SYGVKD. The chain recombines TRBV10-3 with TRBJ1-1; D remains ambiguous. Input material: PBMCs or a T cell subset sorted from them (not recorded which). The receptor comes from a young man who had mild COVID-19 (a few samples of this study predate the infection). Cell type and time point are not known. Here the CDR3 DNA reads TGTGCCATCAGTTTACGGGGAGTGGGCACTGAAGCTTTCTTT. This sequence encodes CAISLRGVGTEAFF.